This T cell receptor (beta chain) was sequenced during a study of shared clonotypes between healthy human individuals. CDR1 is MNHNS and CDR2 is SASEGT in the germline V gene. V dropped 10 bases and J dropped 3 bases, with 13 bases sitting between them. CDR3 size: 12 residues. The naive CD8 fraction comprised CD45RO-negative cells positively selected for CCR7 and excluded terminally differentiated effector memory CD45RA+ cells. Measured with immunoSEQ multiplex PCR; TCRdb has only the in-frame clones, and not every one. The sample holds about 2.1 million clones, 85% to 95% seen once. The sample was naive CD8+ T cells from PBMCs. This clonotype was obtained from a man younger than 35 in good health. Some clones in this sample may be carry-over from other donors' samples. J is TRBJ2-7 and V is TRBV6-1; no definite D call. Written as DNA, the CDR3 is TGTGCCACACATAGAGGAGTCTACGAGCAGTACTTC. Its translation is CATHRGVYEQYF.